The clone carrying this TCR beta chain came up many times. This sample is drawn from a study of low-dose radiotherapy and immunotherapy resistance in tumors. Primers targeting TRAV and TRBV primed first-strand cDNA, covering alpha and beta chains. Both a constant-region primer and a V-primer adapter served to amplify TCRs across roughly 22 PCR cycles. MiXCR, run by TCRdb on the reads, gives a single entry per CDR3 protein. This table holds approximately 100,000 distinct CDR3 sequences, around 21% found once. The CDR3 totals 14 residues. Germline V gives CDR1 SGHRS, CDR2 YFSETQ. V was clipped by 2 bases and J by 6 bases, with 12 bases between them. Indicated time point: after trial treatment. Sample treatment: LDRT plus nivolumab, ipilimumab, low-dose cyclophosphamide and aspirin (RACIN trial).

The chain has TRBV5-1 and TRBJ2-1, with a weak D call TRBD1 (5 bases). The receptor was derived from a male donor with prostate cancer. The sequences come from PBMCs, collected after low-dose radiotherapy plus immunotherapy. The CDR3 reads CASSFDSSGNEQFF. CDR3 nucleotides: TGCGCCAGCAGCTTCGACAGTTCAGGCAATGAGCAGTTCTTC.